Listed below are T cell receptor beta chains from one sample, sequenced in a study of radiotherapy plus CTLA-4 blockade in lung cancer. The data were produced by immunoSEQ multiplex PCR, yet TCRdb's version contains in-frame clones alone and is incomplete. The sample yields approximately 80,000 clones, nearly 75% seen once. The sample in question was peripheral blood, obtained from a patient treated with radiotherapy plus ipilimumab. These receptors were taken from a human donor with non-small cell lung cancer whose response to radiotherapy plus ipilimumab could not be evaluated. CDR3s include the opening cysteine and the closing phenylalanine or tryptophan.

len	j_gene	v_gene	CDR3aa
15	TRBJ1-1	TRBV5-1	CASSAADRGQSEAFF
13	TRBJ1-2	TRBV7-6	CARSLWGRGKNTF
20	TRBJ2-4	TRBV4-2	CASSPGLAGGYKIAKNIQYF
14	TRBJ1-4	TRBV28	CASSLGQWAEKLFF
15	TRBJ1-1	TRBV2	CASSEVTGGDTEAFF
14	TRBJ1-2	TRBV5-6	CASSLAGGLNGYTF
14	TRBJ2-1	TRBV7-2	CASSSQSGGNEQFF
15	TRBJ1-2	TRBV6-5	CASSYGGGNVYGYTF
11	TRBJ1-6	TRBV6-7	CASTGESPLHF
13	TRBJ2-5	TRBV11-3	CASSPRGRETQYF
16	TRBJ1-3	TRBV7-2	CASSFNPTGAGNTIYF
14	TRBJ1-2	TRBV2	CASSDSPGVRGYTF
14	TRBJ1-2	TRBV6-5	CASSYSNSRNGYTF
13	TRBJ1-6	TRBV6-1	CATEKDRNSPLHF
13	TRBJ2-2	TRBV5-4	CASSLGGQAELFF
15	TRBJ1-3	TRBV6-5	CASRGGTGSGNTIYF
13	TRBJ1-6	TRBV6-6	CAGGGTGNSPLHF
14	TRBJ2-3	TRBV19	CASSAGRGTDTQYF
14	TRBJ1-4	TRBV18	CASSPGAQDEKLFF
14	TRBJ1-1	TRBV7-8	CASSRAGVGTEAFF
14	.	TRBV6-5	CASSYIDRVYEQYF
13	TRBJ2-1	TRBV28	CASSDAGGDEQFF
16	TRBJ2-3	TRBV4-3	CASSQGRQGLTDTQYF
16	TRBJ2-5	TRBV13	CASSLVGQGHQETQYF
15	TRBJ2-1	TRBV11-3	CASSPPGLAGDEQFF
17	TRBJ1-1	TRBV7-9	CASSLGTGRIMNTEAFF
14	TRBJ1-2	TRBV7-2	CASEYRGQQNGYTF
15	TRBJ1-1	TRBV23-1	CASSQLGQGRTEAFF
12	TRBJ1-1	TRBV28	CAGSSYPTEAFF
13	TRBJ2-3	TRBV13	CASSPGFTDTQYF
18	TRBJ2-7	TRBV2	CASSELGEVAGLEYEQYF
16	TRBJ2-7	TRBV9	CASSAAPSGVSYEQYF
13	TRBJ1-4	TRBV2	CAGRQEAGEKLFF
15	TRBJ2-7	TRBV9	CASSVDAPGSYEQYF
15	TRBJ2-7	TRBV4-1	CASSQATSETYEQYF
14	TRBJ2-7	TRBV6-5	CASSSLQGSYEQYF
19	TRBJ2-7	TRBV4-1	CASSRLRISGTSEIYEQYF
16	TRBJ2-7	TRBV6-5	CASSYSMRGQGYEQYF
17	TRBJ2-5	TRBV6-1	CASSEDQTSVFQETQYF
14	TRBJ2-7	TRBV7-9	CASSPPERSYEQYF
12	TRBJ1-2	TRBV28	CASLAGTDGYTF
14	TRBJ1-1	TRBV5-1	CASSQGQQYTEAFF
16	TRBJ1-6	TRBV28	CASIQGGSSYNSPLHF
15	TRBJ1-1	TRBV28	CASSPPGQGVTEAFF
13	TRBJ2-7	TRBV18	CASSPGLTDEQYF
14	TRBJ1-1	TRBV19	CASSKGGTEIEAFF
16	TRBJ1-2	TRBV4-3	CASSQDGEGQGYGYTF
15	TRBJ2-3	TRBV6-1	CASTLLAGGRDTQYF
13	TRBJ1-1	TRBV10-3	CAITTTGGTEAFF
12	TRBJ1-1	TRBV7-3	CASSRRSTEAFF
10	TRBJ2-3	TRBV6-1	CASSPSSLYF
16	TRBJ2-1	TRBV11-2	CASSSEREGLPNEQFF
15	.	TRBV9	CASSVDPGIGYEQYF